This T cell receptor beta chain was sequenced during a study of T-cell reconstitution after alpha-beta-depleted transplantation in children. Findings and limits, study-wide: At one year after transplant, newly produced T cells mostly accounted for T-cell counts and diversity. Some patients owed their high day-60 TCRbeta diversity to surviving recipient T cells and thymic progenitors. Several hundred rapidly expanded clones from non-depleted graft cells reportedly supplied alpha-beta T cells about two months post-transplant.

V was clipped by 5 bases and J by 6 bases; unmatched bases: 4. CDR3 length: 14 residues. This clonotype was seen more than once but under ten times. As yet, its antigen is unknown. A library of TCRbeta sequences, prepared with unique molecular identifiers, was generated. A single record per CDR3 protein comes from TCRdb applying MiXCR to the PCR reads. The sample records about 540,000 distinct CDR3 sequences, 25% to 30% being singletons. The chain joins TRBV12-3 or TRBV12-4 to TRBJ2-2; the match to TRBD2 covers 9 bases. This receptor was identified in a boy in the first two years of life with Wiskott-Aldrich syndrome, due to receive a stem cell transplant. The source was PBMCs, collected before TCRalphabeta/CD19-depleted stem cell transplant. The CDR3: CASSGGLASGELFF. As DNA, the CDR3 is TGTGCCAGCAGTGGGGGACTAGCTTCCGGGGAGCTGTTTTTT.